This entry lists 27 T cell receptor beta chains sequenced from one sample in a study of T cells in narcolepsy. This table comes from immunoSEQ multiplex PCR, and its TCRdb copy is limited to in-frame clones, with some not included. The data contain around 27,000 clones, 80% to 90% of them seen just once; the ten biggest clones take up under 1.3%. The source material was CD45RA- memory CD4+ T cells from PBMCs. Source of these receptors: a human donor with narcolepsy.

This rearrangement joins TRBV5-6 to TRBJ2-5; tentatively, D is TRBD2 (6 bases). Germline V gives CDR1 SGHDT, CDR2 YYEEEE. The V end lost 0 bases, the J end lost 1 base, and 10 bases lay between the germline ends. The CDR3 covers 15 residues. CDR3 sequence: CASSLGRGSQETQYF. CDR3 in DNA: TGTGCCAGCAGCTTGGGGCGGGGCTCCCAAGAGACCCAGTACTTC.

This sequence joins TRBV6-5 and TRBJ2-7; TRBD1 matches at 7 bases. The J segment lost 3 bases and the V segment lost 2 bases, leaving 7 bases of the junction unmatched. CDR3 length: 15 residues. Per germline, CDR1 MNHEY and CDR2 SVGAGI. CDR3 sequence: CASSYLGTAVYEQYF. The CDR3 DNA follows: TGTGCCAGCAGTTACCTGGGGACAGCTGTCTACGAGCAGTACTTC.

The chain carries TRBV28 and TRBJ2-7, with a weak D call TRBD2 (6 bases). V was shortened by 5 bases and J by 3 bases, with 23 bases between the two germline ends. There are 17 residues in the CDR3. Germline CDR1 reads MDHEN; CDR2 reads SYDVKM. The CDR3 region has the DNA TGTGCCAGCAGTAGTAGTGGGGGGAACCCGGGGCTCTACGAGCAGTACTTC. Protein: CASSSSGGNPGLYEQYF. The full variable domain, in which reference TRBV28 and TRBJ2-7 provide the parts outside the CDR3, is DVKVTQSSRYLVKRTGEKVFLECVQDMDHENMFWYRQDPGLGLRLIYFSYDVKMKEKGDIPEGYSVSREKKERFSLILESASTNQTSMYLCASSSSGGNPGLYEQYFGPGTRLTVT.

This clone has a handful of counts. The chain links TRBV6-5 to TRBJ1-4; no reliable D call. The CDR3 runs to 15 residues. From germline, CDR1 is MNHEY and CDR2 SVGAGI. Trimming pared 5 bases from V and 0 bases from J, leaving 10 bases between. In nucleotides, the CDR3 is TGTGCCAGCAGTACCTCCAGAGCAACTAATGAAAAACTGTTTTTT. Protein product: CASSTSRATNEKLFF.

This clone was recorded a few times. CDR3 in amino acids: CASSLSGYEQYF. DNA of the CDR3: TGTGCCAGCAGCTTGTCTGGATACGAGCAGTACTTC. This rearrangement joins TRBV5-8 to TRBJ2-7; D not certain. Trimming left V 1 base short and J 4 bases short, with 6 bases between. The CDR3 runs to 12 residues. Germline values: CDR1 SGHTS, CDR2 YDEGEE.

The chain employs TRBV6-5 and TRBJ2-7; a weak D match, TRBD1 (6 bases). The germline gives CDR1 MNHEY, CDR2 SVGAGI. The CDR3 has 12 residues. Trimming left V 8 bases short and J 0 bases short, with 8 bases between. The CDR3 nucleotides are TGTGCCAGCCGGACAGTCTCCTACGAGCAGTACTTC. Residues: CASRTVSYEQYF.

This sequence joins TRBV6-1 and TRBJ2-7; D may be TRBD1 (6 bases). V shed 10 bases and J shed 0 bases, with 13 bases lying between them. This CDR3 comprises 13 residues. CDR1 and CDR2 from the germline V gene are MNHNS and SASEGT. CDR3 nucleotides: TGTGCCACCAACACAGGGATCTCCTACGAGCAGTACTTC. It codes for CATNTGISYEQYF.

The V call is TRBV5-1, the J call TRBJ2-2; tentatively, D is TRBD1 or TRBD2 (5 bases each). The CDR3 has 13 residues. Germline values: CDR1 SGHRS, CDR2 YFSETQ. Trimming left V 4 bases short and J 6 bases short, with 10 bases between. CDR3 DNA: TGCGCCAGCAGCCCCGGGGCCTCCGGGGAGCTGTTTTTT. Translating gives CASSPGASGELFF.

The chain uses TRBV2 and TRBJ1-2, with D possibly being TRBD1 (6 bases). CDR3 length equals 14 residues. The V gene lost 7 bases and the J gene lost 5 bases, with 17 bases spanning the gap. Germline values: CDR1 SNHLY, CDR2 FYNNEI. The CDR3 DNA is TGTGCCAGCACTAGTACGGACAGACCTTATGGCTACACCTTC. Translating gives CASTSTDRPYGYTF.

V gene TRBV4-1 combines with J gene TRBJ1-6; possible D gene TRBD1, 5 bases. CDR3 length: 14 residues. Trimming stripped 8 bases from V and 4 bases from J, with 12 bases between. Germline V lookup: CDR1 MGHRA, CDR2 YSYEKL. DNA for the CDR3: TGCGCCAGCCGCGAGGGACGGTATAATTCACCCCTCCACTTT. The encoded protein is CASREGRYNSPLHF.

This clone was seen a few times. V is TRBV19 and J is TRBJ2-5; D possibly corresponds to TRBD1 (6 bases). The V and J ends lost 6 bases and 5 bases respectively, with 13 bases between them. The CDR3 has 13 amino acids. The germline V gene encodes CDR1 LNHDA and CDR2 SQIVND (reference sequence). The CDR3 protein is CASRPDSLETQYF. DNA for the CDR3: TGTGCCAGTAGACCGGACAGTTTGGAGACCCAGTACTTC.

This rearrangement joins TRBV28 to TRBJ1-2; D possibly corresponds to TRBD1 (6 bases). CDR1 is MDHEN, CDR2 SYDVKM, per germline. V was cut by 3 bases and J by 11 bases, with 19 bases left in between. The CDR3 contains 14 residues. The CDR3 loop reads CASSFVGGPSGYTF. CDR3 in DNA: TGTGCCAGCAGTTTCGTGGGGGGCCCTAGTGGATACACCTTC.

Worth noting for this clone: Relative to the germline gene, one junction end is altered; a read error may explain this. The rearrangement uses TRBV5-5 and TRBJ2-2; 7 nucleotides align to TRBD1. Germline-derived CDR1 and CDR2 are SGHKS and YYEKEE (reference sequence). This CDR3 spans 15 amino acids. The CDR3 DNA follows: TGTGCCGGCAGCCCGACAGGGACGAACACCGGGGAGCTGTTTTTT. Its translation: CAGSPTGTNTGELFF.

V and J are TRBV20-1 and TRBJ1-2, with unresolved D. This CDR3 contains 10 residues. CDR1 is DFQATT, CDR2 SNEGSKA, per germline (reference sequence). The germline V and J ends were trimmed by 5 bases and 10 bases, with 11 bases remaining between them. Written as DNA, the CDR3 is TGCAGTGCTGGACCAGAAGCCTACACCTTC. Translated: CSAGPEAYTF.

V is TRBV19 and J is TRBJ2-1, with D perhaps assigned TRBD1 or TRBD2 (6 bases each). Germline-derived CDR1 and CDR2 are LNHDA and SQIVND (reference sequence). V lost 2 bases to trimming and J lost 2 bases, with 10 bases between them. CDR3 length: 15 amino acids. CDR3 bases: TGTGCCAGTAGTATATCCGGGGGCCCCTACAATGAGCAGTTCTTC. Protein: CASSISGGPYNEQFF.

The chain recombines TRBV5-1 with TRBJ1-5; D unclear. CDR1 is SGHRS and CDR2 is YFSETQ in the germline V gene. Trimming took off 0 bases at V and 0 bases at J, with 7 bases between the two ends. CDR3 length: 15 amino acids. CDR3 DNA: TGCGCCAGCAGCTTGGAGGGAGGTAGCAATCAGCCCCAGCATTTT. This codes for CASSLEGGSNQPQHF.

The genes are TRBV7-6 and TRBJ1-2; D perhaps matches TRBD1 (5 bases). Germline V CDR1 and CDR2: SGHVS, FNYEAQ. V lost 2 bases and J lost 8, with 18 bases in between. The length of the CDR3 is 15 residues. DNA for the CDR3: TGTGCCAGCAGCTTATCCCAGGGCCCTGCGGCCGGCTACACCTTC. This sequence encodes CASSLSQGPAAGYTF.

The chain employs TRBV28 and TRBJ2-2; 14 nucleotides align to TRBD2. Germline V lookup: CDR1 MDHEN, CDR2 SYDVKM. J gave up 9 bases and V 5 bases, and 14 bases lay outside the gene matches. The CDR3 has 18 amino acids. The CDR3 DNA is TGTGCCAGCAGTACCCGTACCGGGACTAGCGGGAGTACGAGGGAGCTGTTTTTT. It specifies CASSTRTGTSGSTRELFF.

The chain recombines TRBV18 with TRBJ2-5, with 7 bases identical to TRBD2. The J call may be wrong; the DNA end is better matched by TRBJ2-7. CDR1 KGHSH and CDR2 LQKENI come from the germline V gene. CDR3 length: 12 amino acids. The CDR3 sequence: CASSPGGDEQYF. DNA for the CDR3: TGTGCCAGCTCACCGGGAGGGGACGAGCAGTACTTC.

A single count supports this clone. The V gene is TRBV4-1, the J gene TRBJ1-6; TRBD1 matches at 7 bases. Germline CDR1 is MGHRA and CDR2 is YSYEKL. Losses at the gene ends were 4 bases for V and 8 bases for J; bases not matched to a gene: 14. This CDR3 comprises 17 residues. The CDR3 region is CASSLSPATGADSPLHF. The DNA of the CDR3 is TGCGCCAGCAGCCTTTCACCTGCCACAGGGGCTGATTCACCCCTCCACTTT.

This clone has a handful of counts. CDR3 DNA: TGTGCCAGCTCGATCGGGATCAACTATGGCTACACCTTC. It translates to CASSIGINYGYTF. This chain joins TRBV6-5 and TRBJ1-2; D ambiguous. The CDR3 sequence is 13 residues long. Germline lookup yields CDR1 MNHEY and CDR2 SVGAGI. V was shortened by 8 bases and J by 2 bases, with 12 bases between the two germline ends.

This clone was observed once. The V gene is TRBV28, the J gene TRBJ2-3, with TRBD2 matching 7 bases. V shed 3 bases and J 5 bases; nucleotides not matched to a gene: 2. Germline loops: CDR1 MDHEN, CDR2 SYDVKM. This CDR3 has 13 amino acids. Here the CDR3 reads CASSLGGVDTQYF. The CDR3 DNA reads as TGTGCCAGCAGTTTGGGGGGGGTAGATACGCAGTATTTT.

The rearrangement uses TRBV7-2 and TRBJ1-1; tentative D call: TRBD1 (5 bases). There are 13 residues in the CDR3. CDR1 SGHTA and CDR2 FQGNSA come from the germline V gene. V dropped 5 bases and J dropped 8 bases, with 15 bases sitting between them. In nucleotides, the CDR3 is TGTGCCAGCAGCCCTAAAAGGGGAAAAGAAGCTTTCTTT. Residues: CASSPKRGKEAFF.

This chain links TRBV28 with TRBJ1-4; a weak D match, TRBD1 (6 bases). V lost 5 bases and J 8 bases, leaving 12 bases between the germline ends. The CDR3 spans 13 residues. Germline lookup yields CDR1 MDHEN and CDR2 SYDVKM. The CDR3 region has the DNA TGTGCCAGCAGTGGGGGCTTAGGGGAAAAACTGTTTTTT. Protein sequence: CASSGGLGEKLFF.

The chain employs TRBV20-1 and TRBJ1-1; no firm D call. The CDR3 spans 8 residues. In germline, CDR1 is DFQATT, CDR2 SNEGSKA (reference sequence). CDR3 bases: TGCGCCTCTGGAAGAGCTTTCTTT. Amino acids: CASGRAFF.

V and J are TRBV7-2 and TRBJ2-7, with D maybe TRBD2 (7 bases). V dropped 2 bases and J dropped 2 bases, with 16 bases sitting between them. The length of the CDR3 is 16 residues. Looked up from germline, CDR1 is SGHTA and CDR2 is FQGNSA. Here the CDR3 DNA reads TGTGCCAGCAGCTTATGGCCAGGGAGGGACACCTACGAGCAGTACTTC. Its translation: CASSLWPGRDTYEQYF. Based on the CDR3 plus reference TRBV7-2 and TRBJ2-7, the full variable domain is GAGVSQSPSNKVTEKGKDVELRCDPISGHTALYWYRQSLGQGLEFLIYFQGNSAPDKSGLPSDRFSAERTGGSVSTLTIQRTQQEDSAVYLCASSLWPGRDTYEQYFGPGTRLTVT.

The chain is built from TRBV28 and TRBJ2-1; TRBD2 matches 16 bases. CDR3 length: 16 amino acids. Germline V gene data show CDR1 as MDHEN and CDR2 as SYDVKM. Losses at the gene ends were 9 bases for V and 9 bases for J; bases not matched to a gene: 11. CDR3 loop: CASNGGLAGGPGEQFF. The CDR3 DNA is TGTGCCAGTAACGGGGGACTAGCGGGAGGGCCAGGTGAGCAGTTCTTC.